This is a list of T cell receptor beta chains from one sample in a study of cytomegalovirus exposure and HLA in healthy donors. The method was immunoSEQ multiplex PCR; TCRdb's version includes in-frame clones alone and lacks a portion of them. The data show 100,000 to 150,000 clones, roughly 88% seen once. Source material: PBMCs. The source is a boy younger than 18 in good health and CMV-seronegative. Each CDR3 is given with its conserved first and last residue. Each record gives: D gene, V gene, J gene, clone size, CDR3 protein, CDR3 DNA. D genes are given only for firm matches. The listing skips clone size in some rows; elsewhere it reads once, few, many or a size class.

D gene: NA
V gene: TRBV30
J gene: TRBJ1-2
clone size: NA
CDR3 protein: CAWTPLHGYTF
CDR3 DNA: TGTGCCTGGACCCCCCTCCATGGCTACACCTTC

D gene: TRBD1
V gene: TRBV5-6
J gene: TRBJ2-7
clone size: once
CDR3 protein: CASSVGQGPYEQYF
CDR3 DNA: TGTGCCAGCAGCGTTGGACAGGGGCCCTACGAGCAGTACTTC

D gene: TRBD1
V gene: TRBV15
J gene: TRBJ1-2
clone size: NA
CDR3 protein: CATKGTAGGYPF
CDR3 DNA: TGTGCCACCAAGGGGACAGCTGGAGGCTACCCCTTC

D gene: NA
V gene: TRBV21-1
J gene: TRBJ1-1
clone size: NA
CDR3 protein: CAHSRDRGMNTEAFF
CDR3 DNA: TGTGCCCACAGTCGGGACAGGGGCATGAACACTGAAGCTTTCTTT

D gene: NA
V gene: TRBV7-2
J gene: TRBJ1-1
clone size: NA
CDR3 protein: CASSPLIATEAFF
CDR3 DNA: TGTGCCAGCAGCCCACTCATCGCTACTGAAGCTTTCTTT

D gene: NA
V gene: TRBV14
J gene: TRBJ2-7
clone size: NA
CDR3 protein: CASSQQGYEQYF
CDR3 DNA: TGTGCCAGCAGCCAGCAGGGATACGAGCAGTACTTC

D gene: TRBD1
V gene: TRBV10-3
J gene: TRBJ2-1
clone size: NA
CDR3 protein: CAIKLTGGTNEQFF
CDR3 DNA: TGTGCCATCAAACTTACAGGGGGCACGAATGAGCAGTTCTTC

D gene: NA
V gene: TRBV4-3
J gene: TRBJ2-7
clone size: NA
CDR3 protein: CASSQGSVGVYEQYF
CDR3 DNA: TGCGCCAGCAGCCAAGGATCTGTCGGGGTCTACGAGCAGTACTTC

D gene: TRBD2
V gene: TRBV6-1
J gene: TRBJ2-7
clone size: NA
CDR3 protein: CATYPGGGEQYF
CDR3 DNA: TGTGCCACGTACCCTGGGGGGGGCGAGCAGTACTTC

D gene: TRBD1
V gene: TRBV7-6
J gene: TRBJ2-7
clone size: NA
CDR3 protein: CASSLAGTGYEQYF
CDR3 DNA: TGTGCCAGCAGCTTAGCAGGGACAGGGTACGAGCAGTACTTC

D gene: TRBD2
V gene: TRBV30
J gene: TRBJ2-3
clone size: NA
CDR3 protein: CAWSLKGGRSNTQYF
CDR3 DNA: TGTGCCTGGAGTCTCAAGGGCGGGAGGAGTAATACGCAGTATTTT

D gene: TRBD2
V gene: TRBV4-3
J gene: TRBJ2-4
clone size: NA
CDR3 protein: CASSQVHGGEENIQYF
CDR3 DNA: TGCGCCAGCAGCCAAGTGCACGGGGGGGAGGAAAACATTCAGTACTTC

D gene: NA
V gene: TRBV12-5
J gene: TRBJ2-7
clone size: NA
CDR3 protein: CASGLSGAEQYF
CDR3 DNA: TGTGCTAGTGGTTTGTCCGGAGCTGAGCAGTACTTC

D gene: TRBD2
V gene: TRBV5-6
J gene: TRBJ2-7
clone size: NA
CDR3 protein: CASTGVLAGLSEQYF
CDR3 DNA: TGTGCCAGCACCGGGGTACTAGCGGGATTAAGCGAGCAGTACTTC

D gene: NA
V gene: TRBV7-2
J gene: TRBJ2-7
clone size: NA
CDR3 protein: CASSLALAPYEQYF
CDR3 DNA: TGTGCCAGCAGCTTAGCTCTAGCGCCTTACGAGCAGTACTTC

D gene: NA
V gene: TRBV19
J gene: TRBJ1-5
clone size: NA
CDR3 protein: CASTSSGKGVKSNQPQHF
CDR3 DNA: TGTGCCAGTACCTCCTCAGGGAAGGGGGTCAAGAGCAATCAGCCCCAGCATTTT

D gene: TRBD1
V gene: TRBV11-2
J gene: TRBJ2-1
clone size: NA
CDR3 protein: CASSPQAGGGQFF
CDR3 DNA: TGTGCCAGCAGCCCCCAAGCAGGGGGTGGGCAGTTCTTC

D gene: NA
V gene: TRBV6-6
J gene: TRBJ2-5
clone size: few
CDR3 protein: CASTYGGLKYF
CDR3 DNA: TGTGCCAGCACCTACGGGGGTCTGAAGTACTTC

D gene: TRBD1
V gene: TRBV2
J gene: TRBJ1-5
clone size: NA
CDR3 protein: CASSYRGRGNQPQHF
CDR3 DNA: TGTGCCAGCAGTTACAGGGGGCGCGGCAATCAGCCCCAGCATTTT

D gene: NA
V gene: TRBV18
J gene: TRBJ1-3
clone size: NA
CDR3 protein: CASSPGASGNTIYF
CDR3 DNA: TGTGCCAGCTCACCCGGAGCCTCTGGAAACACCATATATTTT

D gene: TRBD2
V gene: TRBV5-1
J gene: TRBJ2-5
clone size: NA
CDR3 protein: CASSYLGLASETQYF
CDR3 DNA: TGCGCCAGCAGCTACCTAGGACTAGCGTCTGAGACCCAGTACTTC

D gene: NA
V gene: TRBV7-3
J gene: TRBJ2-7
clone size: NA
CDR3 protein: CASSPRTASFYEQYF
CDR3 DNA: TGTGCCAGCAGCCCGCGGACTGCTTCCTTCTACGAGCAGTACTTC

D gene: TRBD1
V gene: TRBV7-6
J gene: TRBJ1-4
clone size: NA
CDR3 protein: CASSLGVTGGEKLFF
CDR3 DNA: TGTGCCAGCAGCTTAGGTGTCACAGGGGGGGAAAAACTGTTTTTT

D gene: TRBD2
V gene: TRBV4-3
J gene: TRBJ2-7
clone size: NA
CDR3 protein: CASSQGTSGGHYEQYF
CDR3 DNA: TGCGCCAGCAGCCAAGGGACTAGCGGGGGCCACTACGAGCAGTACTTC

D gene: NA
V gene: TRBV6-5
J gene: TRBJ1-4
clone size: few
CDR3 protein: CASSYIRFSLPEKLFF
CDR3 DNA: TGTGCCAGCAGTTACATCAGGTTCTCCCTTCCTGAAAAACTGTTTTTT

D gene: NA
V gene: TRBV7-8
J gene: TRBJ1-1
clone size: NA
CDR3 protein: CASSRPDRNTEAFF
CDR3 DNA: TGTGCCAGCAGTCGACCGGACAGAAACACTGAAGCTTTCTTT

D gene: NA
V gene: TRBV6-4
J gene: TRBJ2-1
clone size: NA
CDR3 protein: CASKGGSYNEQFF
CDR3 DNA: TGTGCCAGCAAAGGCGGGTCCTACAATGAGCAGTTCTTC

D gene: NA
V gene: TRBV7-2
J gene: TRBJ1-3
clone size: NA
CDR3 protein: CASSLDGDTGNTIYF
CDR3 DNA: TGTGCCAGCAGCTTAGATGGGGACACTGGAAACACCATATATTTT

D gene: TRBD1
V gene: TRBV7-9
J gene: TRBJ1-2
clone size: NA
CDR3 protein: CASSLQGAPYGYTF
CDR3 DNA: TGTGCCAGCAGCTTACAGGGGGCGCCCTATGGCTACACCTTC

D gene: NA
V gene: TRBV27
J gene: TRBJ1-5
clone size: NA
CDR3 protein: CASSSYNQPQHF
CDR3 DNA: TGTGCCAGCAGTTCTTACAATCAGCCCCAGCATTTT

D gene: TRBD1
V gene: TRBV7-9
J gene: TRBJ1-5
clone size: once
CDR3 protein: CASSLGQGDQPQHF
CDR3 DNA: TGTGCCAGCAGCTTAGGACAGGGTGATCAGCCCCAGCATTTT